The clone carrying this TCR beta chain was counted many times. This sample was taken from a study of T-cell reconstitution after alpha-beta-depleted transplantation in children. Germline V gene lookup returns CDR1 SGHKS and CDR2 YYEKEE (reference sequence). The germline V and J ends were trimmed by 1 base and 4 bases, with 11 bases remaining between them. This CDR3 contains 14 residues. The authors prepared the TCRbeta library with unique molecular identifiers. TCRdb reprocessed the PCR reads with MiXCR, giving one entry per CDR3 protein. The sample consists of some 240,000 distinct CDR3 sequences, 9% to 10% of them appearing once.

This chain connects TRBV5-5 to TRBJ1-1; D gene unclear. The receptor was derived from a human donor who donated a stem cell graft to a child with SCID. Sequenced here: PBMCs from the stem cell graft donor, sampled from the stem cell graft. CDR3 bases: TGTGCCAGCAGCTTGTCCGGGGTTGGCACTGAAGCTTTCTTT. Translated, it gives CASSLSGVGTEAFF.